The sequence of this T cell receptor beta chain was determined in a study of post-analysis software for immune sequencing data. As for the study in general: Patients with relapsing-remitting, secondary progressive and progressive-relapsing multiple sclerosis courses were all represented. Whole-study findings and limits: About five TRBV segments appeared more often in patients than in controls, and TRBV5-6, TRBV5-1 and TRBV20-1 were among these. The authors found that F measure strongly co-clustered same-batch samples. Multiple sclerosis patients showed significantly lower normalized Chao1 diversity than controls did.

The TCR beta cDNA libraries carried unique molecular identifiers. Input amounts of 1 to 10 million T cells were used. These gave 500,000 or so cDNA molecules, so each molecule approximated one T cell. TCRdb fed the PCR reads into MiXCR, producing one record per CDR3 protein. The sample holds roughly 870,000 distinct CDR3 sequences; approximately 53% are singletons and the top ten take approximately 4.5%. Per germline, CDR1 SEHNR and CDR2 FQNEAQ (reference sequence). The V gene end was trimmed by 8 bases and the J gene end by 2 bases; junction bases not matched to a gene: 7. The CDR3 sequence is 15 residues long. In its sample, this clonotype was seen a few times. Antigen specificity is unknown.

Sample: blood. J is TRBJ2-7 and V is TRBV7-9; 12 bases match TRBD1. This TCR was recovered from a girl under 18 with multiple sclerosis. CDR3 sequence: CASWGGQGATYEQYF. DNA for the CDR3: TGTGCCAGCTGGGGGGGACAGGGGGCTACCTACGAGCAGTACTTC. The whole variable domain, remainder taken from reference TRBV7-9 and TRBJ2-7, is DTGVSQNPRHKITKRGQNVTFRCDPISEHNRLYWYRQTLGQGPEFLTYFQNEAQLEKSRLLSDRFSAERPKGSFSTLEIQRTEQGDSAMYLCASWGGQGATYEQYFGPGTRLTVT.